This T cell receptor (beta chain) was sequenced in a study of cytomegalovirus exposure and HLA in healthy donors. Study-wide results and caveats: V- and J-gene trimming in TCR beta was tied to a missense DCLRE1C variant by an analysis performed later. The study flagged some 170 TCR beta chains as cytomegalovirus-associated. It was likely that a cluster of highly shared sequence variants was a sequencing artifact.

As concerns this clone: The antigen remains undetermined.

CDR1 and CDR2 (germline): SGHVS, FQNEAQ. CDR3 length equals 13 residues. The V and J ends lost 3 bases and 3 bases respectively, with 8 bases between them. The PCR made use of 60 Vbeta and 13 Jbeta primers. The protocol was immunoSEQ multiplex PCR, while the TCRdb copy is restricted to in-frame clones and leaves out a portion. This table has approximately 150,000 clones, 68% appearing once. The TCR originated in a man between 50 and 59 years old in good health and CMV-seronegative. Sequencing was carried out using PBMCs. This chain links TRBV7-8 with TRBJ1-1; TRBD1 is a possible D gene (6 bases). The CDR3 DNA reads TGTGCCAGCAGCTTCTACAGGGACACTGAAGCTTTCTTT. Its protein is CASSFYRDTEAFF. The full variable domain, in which reference TRBV7-8 and TRBJ1-1 provide the parts outside the CDR3, is GAGVSQSPRYKVAKRGQDVALRCDPISGHVSLFWYQQALGQGPEFLTYFQNEAQLDKSGLPSDRFFAERPEGSVSTLKIQRTQQEDSAVYLCASSFYRDTEAFFGQGTRLTVV.